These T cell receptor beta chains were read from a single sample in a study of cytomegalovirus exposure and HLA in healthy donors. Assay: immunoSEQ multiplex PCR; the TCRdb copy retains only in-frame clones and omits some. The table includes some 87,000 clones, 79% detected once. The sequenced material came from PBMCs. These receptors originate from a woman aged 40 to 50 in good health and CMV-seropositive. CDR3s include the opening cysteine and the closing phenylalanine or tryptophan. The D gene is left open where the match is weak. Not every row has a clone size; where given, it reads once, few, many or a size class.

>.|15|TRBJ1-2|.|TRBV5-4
TGTGCCACCCACCCTGGGGGAGGGAATAACTATGGCTACACCTTC
CATHPGGGNNYGYTF
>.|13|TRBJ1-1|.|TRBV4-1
TGCGCCAGCAGCCAAAGGAGACAGTCTGAAGCTTTCTTT
CASSQRRQSEAFF
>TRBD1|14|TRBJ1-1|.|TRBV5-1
TGCGCCAGCAGCTACAACAGGGGGGACACTGAAGCTTTCTTT
CASSYNRGDTEAFF
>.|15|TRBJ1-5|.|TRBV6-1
TGTGCCAGCAGTGAATTTAAAGACAGAAATCAGCCCCAGCATTTT
CASSEFKDRNQPQHF
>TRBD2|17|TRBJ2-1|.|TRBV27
TGTGCCAGCACCCCCCTTGGGCTAGCGGATTTTCCTAGGGGGCAGTTCTTC
CASTPLGLADFPRGQFF
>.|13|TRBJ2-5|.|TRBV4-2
TGTGCCAGCAGCCAAGAAAGGGGGGAGACCCAGTACTTC
CASSQERGETQYF
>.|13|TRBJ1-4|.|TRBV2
TGTGCCAGCACCAGGGAAGGAAATGAAAAACTGTTTTTT
CASTREGNEKLFF
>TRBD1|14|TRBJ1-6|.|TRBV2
TGTGCCAGCAGGCCGGGACAGCCAAATTCACCCCTCCACTTT
CASRPGQPNSPLHF
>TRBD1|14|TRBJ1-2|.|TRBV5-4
TGTGCCAGCAGAGCGGACAGGGGGTCCTATGGCTACACCTTC
CASRADRGSYGYTF
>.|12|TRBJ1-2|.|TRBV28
TGTGCCAGCAGTCCAGGGGTAAATGGCTACACCTTC
CASSPGVNGYTF
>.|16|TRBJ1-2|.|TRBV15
TGTGCCACCAGCGCCGGCCCCGGGCCCAGAACAGGGACCTACACCTTC
CATSAGPGPRTGTYTF
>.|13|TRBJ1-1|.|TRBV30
TGTGCCTGGAGTGGGGGGGTGAACACTGAAGCTTTCTTT
CAWSGGVNTEAFF
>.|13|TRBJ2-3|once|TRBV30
TGTGCCTGGAGTGTAATAAGCACAGATACGCAGTATTTT
CAWSVISTDTQYF
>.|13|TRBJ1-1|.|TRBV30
TGTGCCTGGAGTGTAGGAGGGAACACTGAAGCTTTCTTT
CAWSVGGNTEAFF
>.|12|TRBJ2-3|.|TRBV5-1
TGCGCCAGCAGCTTGGGGCGGGAAACGCAGTATTTT
CASSLGRETQYF
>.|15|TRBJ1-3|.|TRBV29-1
TGCAGCGTTGCCAGGCCCGGCTTATCTGGAAACACCATATATTTT
CSVARPGLSGNTIYF
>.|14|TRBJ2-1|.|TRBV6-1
TGTGCCAGCACCCCGGTGAGGGAGAACAATGAGCAGTTCTTC
CASTPVRENNEQFF
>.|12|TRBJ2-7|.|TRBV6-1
TGTGCCAGCAATACAATGGCTTACGAGCAGTACTTC
CASNTMAYEQYF
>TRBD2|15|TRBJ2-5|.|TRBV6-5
TGTGCCAGCAGTAATAGCGGGGGGGCAGGAGAGACCCAGTACTTC
CASSNSGGAGETQYF
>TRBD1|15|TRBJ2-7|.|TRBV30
TGTGCCTGGAGTGAGGGGACAGGGGAGAACTACGAGCAGTACTTC
CAWSEGTGENYEQYF
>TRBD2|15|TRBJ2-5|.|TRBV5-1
TGCGCCAGCAGCTTGACTAGCGGGAAACAAGAGACCCAGTACTTC
CASSLTSGKQETQYF
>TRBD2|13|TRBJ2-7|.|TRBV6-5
TGTGCCACCCAAGCGGGGCGAGCCTACGAGCAGTACTTC
CATQAGRAYEQYF
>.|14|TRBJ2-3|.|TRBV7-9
TGTGCCAGCAGCGGCCGGGACTTCACAGATACGCAGTATTTT
CASSGRDFTDTQYF
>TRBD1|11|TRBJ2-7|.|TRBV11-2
TGTGCCAGCAGCTTAACCGGACAGGTGTACTTC
CASSLTGQVYF
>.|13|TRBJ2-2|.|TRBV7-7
TGTGCCAGCAGTCCTACAGCCACCGGGGAGCTGTTTTTT
CASSPTATGELFF
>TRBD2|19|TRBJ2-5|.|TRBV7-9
TGTGCCAGCAGCTCAGATCCGTTTGGGGCGGGAGGTTCCCAAGAGACCCAGTACTTC
CASSSDPFGAGGSQETQYF